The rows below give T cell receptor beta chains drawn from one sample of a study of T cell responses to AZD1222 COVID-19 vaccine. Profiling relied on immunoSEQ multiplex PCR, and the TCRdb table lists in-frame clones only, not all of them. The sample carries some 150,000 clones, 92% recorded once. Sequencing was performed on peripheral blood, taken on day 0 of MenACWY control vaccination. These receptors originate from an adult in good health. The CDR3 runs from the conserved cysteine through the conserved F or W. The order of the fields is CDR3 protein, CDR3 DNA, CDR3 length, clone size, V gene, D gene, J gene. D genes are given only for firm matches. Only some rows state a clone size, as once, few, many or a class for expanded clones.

CDR3 protein: CASSYLTHENGYTF
CDR3 DNA: TGTGCCAGCAGTTACTTGACGCACGAGAATGGCTACACCTTC
CDR3 length: 14
clone size: once
V gene: TRBV6-2/TRBV6-3
D gene: .
J gene: TRBJ1-2

CDR3 protein: CASRGWDATNEKLFF
CDR3 DNA: TGTGCCAGCAGGGGGTGGGATGCAACTAATGAAAAACTGTTTTTT
CDR3 length: 15
clone size: .
V gene: TRBV6-6
D gene: .
J gene: TRBJ1-4

CDR3 protein: CASRLTRGSFEQYF
CDR3 DNA: TGTGCCAGCAGACTGACTCGCGGGAGTTTCGAGCAGTACTTC
CDR3 length: 14
clone size: .
V gene: TRBV7-6
D gene: TRBD2
J gene: TRBJ2-7

CDR3 protein: CATSSRSATFYNEQFF
CDR3 DNA: TGTGCCACCAGCAGTCGCTCCGCCACCTTCTACAATGAGCAGTTCTTC
CDR3 length: 16
clone size: .
V gene: TRBV15
D gene: .
J gene: TRBJ2-1

CDR3 protein: CASSQEPSGRAGELFF
CDR3 DNA: TGTGCCAGCAGCCAAGAACCTAGCGGGAGAGCCGGGGAGCTGTTTTTT
CDR3 length: 16
clone size: .
V gene: TRBV3-1/TRBV3-2
D gene: TRBD2
J gene: TRBJ2-2

CDR3 protein: CASSSSRSPNYKNIQYF
CDR3 DNA: TGCGCCAGCAGCTCTTCAAGGAGTCCCAATTATAAAAACATTCAGTACTTC
CDR3 length: 17
clone size: .
V gene: TRBV5-1
D gene: .
J gene: TRBJ2-4

CDR3 protein: CASSLILAESTDTQYF
CDR3 DNA: TGTGCCAGCAGCCTCATTCTAGCGGAGAGCACAGATACGCAGTATTTT
CDR3 length: 16
clone size: once
V gene: TRBV5-4
D gene: TRBD2
J gene: TRBJ2-3

CDR3 protein: CAWSVSGIGETQYF
CDR3 DNA: TGTGCCTGGAGTGTGTCGGGGATCGGAGAGACCCAGTACTTC
CDR3 length: 14
clone size: .
V gene: TRBV30
D gene: .
J gene: TRBJ2-5

CDR3 protein: CASSQAPGQGRGYTF
CDR3 DNA: TGTGCCAGCAGCCAAGCTCCGGGACAGGGGAGAGGCTACACCTTC
CDR3 length: 15
clone size: .
V gene: TRBV4-2
D gene: TRBD1
J gene: TRBJ1-2

CDR3 protein: CASSLTSGSSEQYF
CDR3 DNA: TGTGCCAGCAGCCTGACTAGCGGCTCTTCGGAGCAGTACTTC
CDR3 length: 14
clone size: .
V gene: TRBV11-3
D gene: TRBD2
J gene: TRBJ2-7

CDR3 protein: CASSPDGERSQFF
CDR3 DNA: TGCGCCAGCAGCCCTGATGGGGAAAGAAGCCAGTTCTTC
CDR3 length: 13
clone size: .
V gene: TRBV4-3
D gene: .
J gene: TRBJ2-1

CDR3 protein: CASSVTRGQTYEQYF
CDR3 DNA: TGTGCCAGCAGTGTCACCCGGGGACAGACCTACGAGCAGTACTTC
CDR3 length: 15
clone size: .
V gene: TRBV2
D gene: TRBD1
J gene: TRBJ2-7

CDR3 protein: CASRTDSQQFF
CDR3 DNA: TGCGCCAGCAGAACGGACAGCCAGCAGTTCTTC
CDR3 length: 11
clone size: .
V gene: TRBV4-1
D gene: .
J gene: TRBJ2-1

CDR3 protein: CASSLQQYNEQFF
CDR3 DNA: TGTGCCAGCAGTCTACAGCAGTACAATGAGCAGTTCTTC
CDR3 length: 13
clone size: .
V gene: TRBV6-4
D gene: .
J gene: TRBJ2-1

CDR3 protein: CASSPRTSGSSYNEQFF
CDR3 DNA: TGTGCCAGCTCACCACGGACTAGCGGGAGCTCCTACAATGAGCAGTTCTTC
CDR3 length: 17
clone size: .
V gene: TRBV18
D gene: TRBD2
J gene: TRBJ2-1

CDR3 protein: CASSLVGTSGNNEQFF
CDR3 DNA: TGTGCCAGCAGCTTAGTGGGGACTAGCGGGAACAATGAGCAGTTCTTC
CDR3 length: 16
clone size: once
V gene: TRBV11-3
D gene: TRBD2
J gene: TRBJ2-1

CDR3 protein: CASSERRGGGYTF
CDR3 DNA: TGTGCCAGCAGTGAGCGCAGGGGAGGTGGCTACACCTTC
CDR3 length: 13
clone size: .
V gene: TRBV25-1
D gene: .
J gene: TRBJ1-2

CDR3 protein: CASSDLGDRGTDTQYF
CDR3 DNA: TGTGCCAGCAGTGACTTAGGGGACAGGGGCACAGATACGCAGTATTTT
CDR3 length: 16
clone size: .
V gene: TRBV2
D gene: TRBD1
J gene: TRBJ2-3

CDR3 protein: CASSSSTSGSVNEQFF
CDR3 DNA: TGTGCCAGCAGTTCGAGCACTAGCGGGAGTGTGAATGAGCAGTTCTTC
CDR3 length: 16
clone size: once
V gene: TRBV27
D gene: TRBD2
J gene: TRBJ2-1

CDR3 protein: CASSYIQGRNTEAFF
CDR3 DNA: TGTGCCAGCAGCTACATACAGGGGAGGAACACTGAAGCTTTCTTT
CDR3 length: 15
clone size: once
V gene: TRBV11-3
D gene: TRBD1
J gene: TRBJ1-1

CDR3 protein: CASTRTGDNEQFF
CDR3 DNA: TGTGCCAGCACCCGGACAGGGGACAATGAGCAGTTCTTC
CDR3 length: 13
clone size: .
V gene: TRBV2
D gene: TRBD1
J gene: TRBJ2-1

CDR3 protein: CASKLGLEQPQHF
CDR3 DNA: TGTGCCAGCAAACTAGGGTTGGAACAGCCCCAGCATTTT
CDR3 length: 13
clone size: .
V gene: TRBV28
D gene: .
J gene: TRBJ1-5

CDR3 protein: CASSLGSAKETQYF
CDR3 DNA: TGTGCCAGCAGCTTAGGGTCAGCAAAAGAGACCCAGTACTTC
CDR3 length: 14
clone size: .
V gene: TRBV7-2
D gene: .
J gene: TRBJ2-5

CDR3 protein: CAWGGTGLTNEKLFF
CDR3 DNA: TGTGCCTGGGGGGGGACAGGCTTGACTAATGAAAAACTGTTTTTT
CDR3 length: 15
clone size: .
V gene: TRBV30
D gene: TRBD1
J gene: TRBJ1-4

CDR3 protein: CASSVAGPGTNEKLFF
CDR3 DNA: TGTGCCAGCAGCGTAGCAGGTCCGGGAACTAATGAAAAACTGTTTTTT
CDR3 length: 16
clone size: .
V gene: TRBV9
D gene: .
J gene: TRBJ1-4

CDR3 protein: CASSPPEYNSPLHF
CDR3 DNA: TGTGCCAGCAGTCCCCCCGAGTATAATTCACCCCTCCACTTT
CDR3 length: 14
clone size: .
V gene: TRBV27
D gene: .
J gene: TRBJ1-6

CDR3 protein: CASSSSYEQFF
CDR3 DNA: TGCGCCAGCAGCTCTTCCTATGAGCAGTTCTTC
CDR3 length: 11
clone size: .
V gene: TRBV5-1
D gene: .
J gene: TRBJ2-1

CDR3 protein: CASSLAGQGHNEQFF
CDR3 DNA: TGTGCCAGCAGCTTGGCGGGACAGGGTCACAATGAGCAGTTCTTC
CDR3 length: 15
clone size: .
V gene: TRBV7-9
D gene: TRBD1
J gene: TRBJ2-1

CDR3 protein: CASSVSGLNTGELFF
CDR3 DNA: TGTGCCAGCAGTGTGTCGGGTCTGAACACCGGGGAGCTGTTTTTT
CDR3 length: 15
clone size: .
V gene: TRBV6-4
D gene: .
J gene: TRBJ2-2

CDR3 protein: CASSPIPGAQYSTDTQYF
CDR3 DNA: TGTGCCAGCAGTCCCATCCCGGGTGCGCAATATAGCACAGATACGCAGTATTTT
CDR3 length: 18
clone size: .
V gene: TRBV25-1
D gene: .
J gene: TRBJ2-3

CDR3 protein: CASSLESDRADGYTF
CDR3 DNA: TGTGCCAGCAGCTTAGAATCCGACAGGGCAGACGGCTACACCTTC
CDR3 length: 15
clone size: .
V gene: TRBV7-9
D gene: TRBD1
J gene: TRBJ1-2

CDR3 protein: CASSPGTSNEQYF
CDR3 DNA: TGTGCCAGCAGCCCGGGGACATCTAACGAGCAGTACTTC
CDR3 length: 13
clone size: .
V gene: TRBV11-3
D gene: .
J gene: TRBJ2-7

CDR3 protein: CASSAGLAGSQEQFF
CDR3 DNA: TGTGCCAGCAGTGCGGGACTAGCGGGTTCCCAAGAGCAGTTCTTC
CDR3 length: 15
clone size: once
V gene: TRBV2
D gene: TRBD2
J gene: TRBJ2-1

CDR3 protein: CATSDRTQGALEPQHF
CDR3 DNA: TGTGCCACCAGTGACCGGACACAGGGGGCTCTTGAGCCCCAGCATTTT
CDR3 length: 16
clone size: few
V gene: TRBV24-1
D gene: TRBD1
J gene: TRBJ1-5

CDR3 protein: CAWSDSGPQPQHF
CDR3 DNA: TGTGCCTGGAGTGACTCAGGGCCTCAGCCCCAGCATTTT
CDR3 length: 13
clone size: .
V gene: TRBV30
D gene: .
J gene: TRBJ1-5

CDR3 protein: CASRIGLSNEQFF
CDR3 DNA: TGTGCCAGCAGAATTGGACTTAGTAATGAGCAGTTCTTC
CDR3 length: 13
clone size: .
V gene: TRBV2
D gene: .
J gene: TRBJ2-1

CDR3 protein: CASSVVAQGGNSPLHF
CDR3 DNA: TGTGCCAGCAGCGTAGTTGCCCAGGGAGGTAATTCACCCCTCCACTTT
CDR3 length: 16
clone size: .
V gene: TRBV9
D gene: .
J gene: TRBJ1-6

CDR3 protein: CSVARAVYGYTF
CDR3 DNA: TGCAGCGTGGCCCGCGCAGTCTATGGCTACACCTTC
CDR3 length: 12
clone size: .
V gene: TRBV29-1
D gene: .
J gene: TRBJ1-2

CDR3 protein: CASSLLGGSGGPQHF
CDR3 DNA: TGTGCCAGCAGTTTATTAGGGGGCTCCGGCGGGCCCCAGCATTTT
CDR3 length: 15
clone size: .
V gene: TRBV28
D gene: TRBD1
J gene: TRBJ1-5

CDR3 protein: CASGTGNNSPLHF
CDR3 DNA: TGTGCCAGCGGGACAGGGAACAATTCACCCCTCCACTTT
CDR3 length: 13
clone size: .
V gene: TRBV19
D gene: TRBD1
J gene: TRBJ1-6

CDR3 protein: CAWRIQGDTEAFF
CDR3 DNA: TGTGCCTGGCGGATACAGGGAGACACTGAAGCTTTCTTT
CDR3 length: 13
clone size: few
V gene: TRBV30
D gene: .
J gene: TRBJ1-1

CDR3 protein: CASSLAGSYQKAFF
CDR3 DNA: TGCGCCAGCAGCTTGGCCGGGTCCTATCAGAAGGCTTTCTTT
CDR3 length: 14
clone size: .
V gene: TRBV5-1
D gene: .
J gene: TRBJ1-1

CDR3 protein: CASSLARSDEAFF
CDR3 DNA: TGTGCCAGCAGCTTAGCGCGGTCAGATGAAGCTTTCTTT
CDR3 length: 13
clone size: .
V gene: TRBV7-2
D gene: .
J gene: TRBJ1-1

CDR3 protein: CATSEPTDSTDTQYF
CDR3 DNA: TGTGCCACCAGTGAGCCGACAGACAGCACAGATACGCAGTATTTT
CDR3 length: 15
clone size: .
V gene: TRBV24-1
D gene: .
J gene: TRBJ2-3

CDR3 protein: CASSRWDEQFF
CDR3 DNA: TGTGCCAGCAGCAGGTGGGATGAGCAGTTCTTC
CDR3 length: 11
clone size: few
V gene: TRBV6-2/TRBV6-3
D gene: .
J gene: TRBJ2-1

CDR3 protein: CSASLAGGRYEQYF
CDR3 DNA: TGCAGTGCTAGTTTAGCGGGGGGACGCTACGAGCAGTACTTC
CDR3 length: 14
clone size: .
V gene: TRBV20-1
D gene: TRBD2
J gene: TRBJ2-7

CDR3 protein: CASSPDRARLGAFF
CDR3 DNA: TGTGCCAGCAGTCCGGACAGGGCAAGGCTTGGAGCTTTCTTT
CDR3 length: 14
clone size: .
V gene: TRBV6-6
D gene: TRBD1
J gene: TRBJ1-1

CDR3 protein: CASSLGGQEEVEAFF
CDR3 DNA: TGCGCCAGCAGCTTGGGGGGACAGGAGGAGGTGGAAGCTTTCTTT
CDR3 length: 15
clone size: .
V gene: TRBV5-1
D gene: TRBD1
J gene: TRBJ1-1